Below are 17 T cell receptor beta chains sequenced from a single sample in a study of siplizumab effects on memory and regulatory T cells. Profiled with immunoSEQ multiplex PCR; TCRdb holds only in-frame clones, not every one. The sample has 97,000 or so clones, 92% seen once. The sample was CD4+ T cells sorted from blood. These TCRs come from a human donor in good health.

The gene calls are TRBV5-1 and TRBJ2-2; D perhaps matches TRBD2 (7 bases). This CDR3 region has 15 residues. V gave up 2 bases and J gave up 7 bases, with 15 bases separating them. Germline CDR1 is SGHRS and CDR2 is YFSETQ. The CDR3 region is CASSFSTRGGGELFF. The CDR3 nucleotides are TGCGCCAGCAGCTTTTCGACTAGGGGGGGCGGGGAGCTGTTTTTT.

CDR3 coding DNA: TGTGCCAGCAGACAAATCAATAAGGGCCAGCCCCAGCATTTT. Its protein is CASRQINKGQPQHF. V gene TRBV6-5 combines with J gene TRBJ1-5; D not resolved. The CDR3 extends over 14 amino acids. V gave up 6 bases and J gave up 7 bases, with 16 bases separating them. Germline values: CDR1 MNHEY, CDR2 SVGAGI.

The rearrangement links TRBV9 to TRBJ2-2; TRBD2 agrees at 13 bases. The CDR3 is 16 amino acids. J lost 5 bases, V lost 4 bases, and 5 bases had no gene match. Germline lookup yields CDR1 SGDLS and CDR2 YYNGEE. CDR3 DNA: TGTGCCAGCAGCCCCGGACTAGCGGGAGCTACCGGGGAGCTGTTTTTT. It translates to CASSPGLAGATGELFF. Drawing the rest from reference TRBV9 and TRBJ2-2, the complete variable domain is DSGVTQTPKHLITATGQRVTLRCSPRSGDLSVYWYQQSLDQGLQFLIQYYNGEERAKGNILERFSAQQFPDLHSELNLSSLELGDSALYFCASSPGLAGATGELFFGEGSRLTVL.

The chain is built from TRBV4-1 and TRBJ2-5; TRBD2 matches 7 bases. V shed 4 bases and J 5 bases; nucleotides not matched to a gene: 10. There are 15 residues in the CDR3. Germline CDR1 reads MGHRA; CDR2 reads YSYEKL. Here the CDR3 reads CASSRMGLPGETQYF. The DNA of the CDR3 is TGCGCCAGCAGCCGCATGGGACTACCCGGGGAGACCCAGTACTTC.

V and J are TRBV27 and TRBJ1-2; D is undetermined. V lost 8 bases to trimming and J lost 4 bases, with 11 bases between them. The germline gives CDR1 MNHEY, CDR2 SMNVEV (reference sequence). The CDR3 sequence is 12 residues long. CDR3 bases: TGTGCCAGCCGGGCGCCCCTCTATGGCTACACCTTC. This gives the protein CASRAPLYGYTF.

V and J are TRBV14 and TRBJ2-1; TRBD1 is a possible D gene (6 bases). Germline values: CDR1 SGHDN, CDR2 FVKESK. Trimming removed 4 bases at V and 4 bases at J, with 11 bases between. This CDR3 contains 14 residues. As DNA, the CDR3 is TGTGCCAGCAGCCCGGGACAATATTACAATGAGCAGTTCTTC. It yields the protein CASSPGQYYNEQFF.

The chain joins TRBV11-2 to TRBJ2-5; D is perhaps TRBD2 (6 bases). Germline CDR1 and CDR2: SGHAT and FQNNGV. The germline V and J ends were trimmed by 1 base and 5 bases, with 17 bases remaining between them. The CDR3 loop spans 16 amino acids. The CDR3 sequence is CASSLVGGTGKETQYF. The CDR3 DNA sequence: TGTGCCAGCAGCTTAGTAGGCGGGACGGGGAAGGAGACCCAGTACTTC.

This chain joins TRBV7-9 and TRBJ1-1, with D perhaps TRBD1 (6 bases). The CDR3 sequence is 15 residues long. Looked up from germline, CDR1 is SEHNR and CDR2 is FQNEAQ (reference sequence). The ends were cut back, 6 bases at V and 4 bases at J, with 18 bases in the middle. CDR3 sequence reads: CASRNREIRSTEAFF. In nucleotides, the CDR3 is TGTGCCAGCAGAAACAGGGAAATCCGTAGCACTGAAGCTTTCTTT.

This rearrangement joins TRBV19 to TRBJ1-1, with a possible D match to TRBD1 (6 bases). The CDR3 covers 14 residues. Deletions cut 6 bases from V and 1 base from J, with 12 bases between. Germline V gives CDR1 LNHDA, CDR2 SQIVND (reference sequence). CDR3 region: CASRGGSGNTEAFF. As DNA, the CDR3 is TGTGCCAGTAGGGGGGGCAGTGGGAACACTGAAGCTTTCTTT.

The chain uses TRBV27 and TRBJ2-1; the D is unclear. V shed 6 bases and J shed 13 bases, with 13 bases lying between them. This CDR3 comprises 11 residues. Germline V gives CDR1 MNHEY, CDR2 SMNVEV (reference sequence). CDR3 nucleotide sequence: TGTGCCAGCAGAGGCGGACGCTCTCAGTTCTTC. Translation gives CASRGGRSQFF.

This sequence joins TRBV7-9 and TRBJ1-2, with D tentatively TRBD1 (6 bases). The V end was cut by 2 bases, the J end by 4 bases, with 8 bases between. Germline values: CDR1 SEHNR, CDR2 FQNEAQ (reference sequence). The CDR3 consists of 13 residues. The DNA of the CDR3 is TGTGCCAGCAGCTTATCAGGGGCCTATGGCTACACCTTC. Its translation is CASSLSGAYGYTF.

Regarding this clone: The same CDR3 also results from other DNA sequences found in this sample. The chain is built from TRBV5-6 and TRBJ1-5; D unclear. This CDR3 has 12 residues. Trimming pared 0 bases from V and 4 bases from J, leaving 2 bases between. Germline lookup yields CDR1 SGHDT and CDR2 YYEEEE. The CDR3 here is CASSLGNQPQHF. In DNA, the CDR3 is TGTGCCAGCAGCTTGGGTAATCAGCCCCAGCATTTT.

This clone was counted once. The chain joins TRBV6-6 to TRBJ2-7; 12 nucleotides agree with TRBD2. After removal of 6 bases from V and 2 bases from J, the junction contained 5 bases not matched to a gene. Germline-derived CDR1 and CDR2 are MNHNY and SVGAGI (reference sequence). This CDR3 spans 15 amino acids. The CDR3 spells CASSSGLAGTYEQYF. CDR3 nucleotide sequence: TGTGCCAGCAGCTCCGGACTAGCGGGGACCTACGAGCAGTACTTC.

The chain carries TRBV20-1 and TRBJ2-7, with no clear D. CDR3 length: 11 residues. CDR1 DFQATT and CDR2 SNEGSKA come from the germline V gene (reference sequence). V gave up 0 bases and J gave up 6 bases, with 6 bases separating them. Here the CDR3 DNA reads TGCAGTGCTAGAGATTATTCCGAGCAGTACTTC. Translated: CSARDYSEQYF.

The chain combines TRBV18 with TRBJ2-2, with TRBD1 matching over 8 bases. V lost 8 bases to trimming and J lost 5 bases; unmatched junction nucleotides: 7. Looked up from germline, CDR1 is KGHSH and CDR2 is LQKENI. This CDR3 comprises 14 residues. The CDR3 sequence: CASLIGQGTGELFF. CDR3 DNA sequence: TGTGCCAGCCTTATTGGACAGGGAACCGGGGAGCTGTTTTTT.

For this clone: A read error may produce the germline difference seen at one junction end. The chain combines TRBV5-1 with TRBJ2-6, with D maybe TRBD2 (5 bases). The CDR3 length is 16 residues. Per germline, CDR1 SGHRS and CDR2 YFSETQ. The CDR3 DNA reads TGCGCCAGCAGTTTGGGCGGACTCTCTGGGGCCAACGTCCTGACTTTC. Residues: CASSLGGLSGANVLTF. The whole variable domain, filled in from reference TRBV5-1 and TRBJ2-6, reads KAGVTQTPRYLIKTRGQQVTLSCSPISGHRSVSWYQQTPGQGLQFLFEYFSETQRNKGNFPGRFSGRQFSNSRSEMNVSTLELGDSALYLCASSLGGLSGANVLTFGAGSRLTVL.

This chain connects TRBV5-1 to TRBJ1-2; D might be TRBD1 (6 bases). V was clipped by 5 bases and J by 7 bases, with 15 bases between them. Germline CDR1 is SGHRS and CDR2 is YFSETQ. The CDR3 spans 13 residues. For the CDR3, the DNA is TGCGCCAGCAGACTAACAGGGTCATCTGGCTACACCTTC. It translates to CASRLTGSSGYTF.